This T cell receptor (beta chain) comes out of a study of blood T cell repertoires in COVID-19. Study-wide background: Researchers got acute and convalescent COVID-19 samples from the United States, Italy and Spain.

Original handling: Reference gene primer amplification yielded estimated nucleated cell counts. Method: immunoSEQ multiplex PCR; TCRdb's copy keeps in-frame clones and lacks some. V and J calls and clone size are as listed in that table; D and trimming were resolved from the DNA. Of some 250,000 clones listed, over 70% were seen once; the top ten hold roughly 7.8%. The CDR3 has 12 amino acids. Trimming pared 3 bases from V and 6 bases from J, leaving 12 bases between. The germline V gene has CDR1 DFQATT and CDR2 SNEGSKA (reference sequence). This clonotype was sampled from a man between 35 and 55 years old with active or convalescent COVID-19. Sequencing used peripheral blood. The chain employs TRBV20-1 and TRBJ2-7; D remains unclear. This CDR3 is CSASPGLAEQYF. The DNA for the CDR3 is TGCAGTGCTAGTCCGGGTTTGGCCGAGCAGTACTTC.